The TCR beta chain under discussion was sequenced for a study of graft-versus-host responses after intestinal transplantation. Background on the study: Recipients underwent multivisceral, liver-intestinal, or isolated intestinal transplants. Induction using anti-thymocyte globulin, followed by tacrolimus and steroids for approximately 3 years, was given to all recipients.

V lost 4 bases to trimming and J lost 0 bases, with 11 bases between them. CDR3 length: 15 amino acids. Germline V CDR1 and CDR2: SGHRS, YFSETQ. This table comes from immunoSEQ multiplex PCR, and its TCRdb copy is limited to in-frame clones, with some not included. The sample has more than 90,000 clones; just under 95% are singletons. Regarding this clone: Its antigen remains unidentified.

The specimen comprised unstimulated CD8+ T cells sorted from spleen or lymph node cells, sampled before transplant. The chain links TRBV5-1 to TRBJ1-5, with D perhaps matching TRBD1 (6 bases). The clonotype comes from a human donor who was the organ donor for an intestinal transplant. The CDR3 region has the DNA TGCGCCAGCAGCCCCGGACAGAATAGCAATCAGCCCCAGCATTTT. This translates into CASSPGQNSNQPQHF.